This T cell receptor beta chain was captured by sequencing in a study of T cell changes during pregnancy in multiple sclerosis. Trimming pared 4 bases from V and 1 base from J, leaving 7 bases between. This CDR3 region has 13 residues. Germline values: CDR1 MNHEY, CDR2 SVGAGI. Only in-frame clones appear in the TCRdb table, and some are missing; sequencing was by immunoSEQ multiplex PCR. Here the sample spans approximately 36,000 clones, more than 70% being singletons. The TCR originated in a female donor with multiple sclerosis, enrolled in a pregnancy study. The rearrangement links TRBV6-5 to TRBJ1-2; D is undetermined. The starting material was CD8+ T cells from peripheral blood mononuclear cells, obtained in the third trimester of pregnancy. CDR3 bases: TGTGCCAGCAGTTTGGCCGTTAACTATGGCTACACCTTC. This codes for CASSLAVNYGYTF.